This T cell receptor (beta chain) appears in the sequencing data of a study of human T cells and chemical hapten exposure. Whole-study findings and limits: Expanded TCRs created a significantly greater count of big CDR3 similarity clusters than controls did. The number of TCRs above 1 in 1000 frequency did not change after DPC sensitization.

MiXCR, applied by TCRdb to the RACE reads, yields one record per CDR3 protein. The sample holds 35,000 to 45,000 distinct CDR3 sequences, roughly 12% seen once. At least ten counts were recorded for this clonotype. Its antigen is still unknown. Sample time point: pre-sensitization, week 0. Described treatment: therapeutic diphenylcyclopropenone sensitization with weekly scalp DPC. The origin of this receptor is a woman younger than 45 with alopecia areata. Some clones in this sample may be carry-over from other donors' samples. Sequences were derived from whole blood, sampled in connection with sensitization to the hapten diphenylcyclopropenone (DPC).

In DNA, the CDR3 is TGCGCCAGCACTTCAGGGAACACCGGGGAGCTGTTTTTT. This codes for CASTSGNTGELFF. The chain recombines TRBV5-1 with TRBJ2-2; no clear D gene. The CDR3 contains 13 residues. Per germline, CDR1 SGHRS and CDR2 YFSETQ. V was shortened by 6 bases and J by 1 base, with 7 bases between the two germline ends.